Below are 14 T cell receptor beta chains sequenced from a single sample in a study of blood T cells in healthy people across ages. It was with a sample-barcoded 5' primer and a J-beta primer mix that a second PCR of roughly 6 to 12 cycles was run. One entry per CDR3 protein results from TCRdb running MiXCR on the 5' RACE reads. Of 850,000 to 1,300,000 distinct CDR3 sequences listed, less than 50% are singletons. Sequencing was performed on blood. The receptor source for this set is an older woman in good health.

The chain recombines TRBV2 with TRBJ2-1, with D perhaps TRBD1 (6 bases). Per the germline V gene, CDR1 is SNHLY and CDR2 is FYNNEI. The CDR3 has 16 residues. V dropped 3 bases and J dropped 0 bases, with 12 bases sitting between them. The CDR3 sequence: CASSDGGRSSYNEQFF. The CDR3 bases are TGTGCCAGCAGTGATGGGGGCAGAAGCTCCTACAATGAGCAGTTCTTC.

The CDR3 bases are TGTGCCAGCAGCACCCTAGGGGGAATCCTACGCACAGATACGCAGTATTTT. Translation: CASSTLGGILRTDTQYF. The chain links TRBV11-2 to TRBJ2-3; possibly TRBD1 for D (6 bases). Germline lookup yields CDR1 SGHAT and CDR2 FQNNGV. The CDR3 totals 17 residues. The V and J ends lost 5 bases and 1 base respectively, with 19 bases between them.

This clonotype was recorded a few times. The chain recombines TRBV20-1 with TRBJ2-7, with a weak D call TRBD2 (6 bases). This CDR3 is built from 15 residues. Germline-derived CDR1 and CDR2 are DFQATT and SNEGSKA (reference sequence). The V end was cut by 5 bases, the J end by 2 bases, with 19 bases between. The CDR3 nucleotides read TGCAGTGCTCCACTTCGGGGGAGAAAGCCCTACGAGCAGTACTTC. Its translation is CSAPLRGRKPYEQYF.

V is TRBV28 and J is TRBJ2-5; 10 bases align to TRBD2. The J call could be wrong; TRBJ2-7 is a better fit for the DNA end. The V gene's germline CDR1 is MDHEN and CDR2 SYDVKM. This CDR3 contains 15 residues. In DNA, the CDR3 is TGTGCCAGCAGAACCTGGGGACTAGCGACCTACGAGCAGTACTTC. It codes for CASRTWGLATYEQYF.

This clonotype was seen only a few times. The chain couples TRBV2 to TRBJ2-1; 10 nucleotides match TRBD1. The junction had 10 bases not matched to a gene; V was cut back by 3 bases and J by 5 bases. The CDR3 contains 17 residues. The germline gives CDR1 SNHLY, CDR2 FYNNEI. This chain's CDR3 is CASSEFPGQGHDNEQFF. The CDR3 DNA reads as TGTGCCAGCAGTGAGTTCCCGGGACAGGGGCACGACAATGAGCAGTTCTTC.

This chain joins TRBV4-2 and TRBJ2-4; no clear D gene. The V end lost 6 bases, the J end lost 7 bases, and 13 bases lay between the germline ends. Germline V gene data show CDR1 as LGHNA and CDR2 as YNFKEQ. This CDR3 comprises 13 residues. The CDR3 bases are TGTGCCAGCAGAACGGGCCCATCCAACATTCAGTACTTC. As protein: CASRTGPSNIQYF.

This clonotype has only a few counts. The chain couples TRBV4-2 to TRBJ2-7; a possible D gene is TRBD2 (5 bases). Deletions cut 0 bases from V and 0 bases from J, with 18 bases between. CDR3 length equals 18 residues. In germline, CDR1 is LGHNA, CDR2 YNFKEQ. The CDR3 DNA sequence: TGTGCCAGCAGCCAAGATTTTCAGTGGAGCGGCAGCTCCTACGAGCAGTACTTC. Translation: CASSQDFQWSGSSYEQYF.

The chain couples TRBV27 to TRBJ2-7, with TRBD1 matching 7 bases. From germline, CDR1 is MNHEY and CDR2 SMNVEV (reference sequence). V was pared by 6 bases and J by 4 bases, with 12 bases of the junction left unmatched. The CDR3 has 15 residues. CDR3 sequence: CASSVIDRVPYEQYF. CDR3 DNA: TGTGCCAGCAGCGTCATCGACAGGGTTCCTTACGAGCAGTACTTC.

This clonotype occurred a few times. This chain links TRBV29-1 with TRBJ2-1, with 11 bases lining up with TRBD2. J lost 6 bases, V lost 4 bases, and 5 bases had no gene match. CDR3 length: 14 amino acids. Germline loops: CDR1 SQVTM, CDR2 ANQGSEA. The CDR3 nucleotides are TGCAGCGTTGCCGGGACTAGCGGAAGCAATGAGCAGTTCTTC. Residues: CSVAGTSGSNEQFF.

The chain has TRBV11-2 and TRBJ2-3; D uncertain. The CDR3 is 14 residues long. Germline V gene sequence: CDR1 SGHAT, CDR2 FQNNGV. Trimming stripped 6 bases from V and 8 bases from J, with 18 bases between. CDR3 residues: CASRAPKGGITQYF. The CDR3 bases are TGTGCCAGCAGGGCCCCAAAAGGTGGAATTACGCAGTATTTT.

The count of this clonotype is one. The CDR3 region is CASSLVSREQFF. CDR3 DNA sequence: TGTGCCAGCAGCTTGGTGTCAAGGGAGCAGTTCTTC. The chain couples TRBV5-6 to TRBJ2-1; D gene uncertain. The CDR3 has 12 residues. V was trimmed by 0 bases and J by 10 bases, leaving 8 bases between them. Looked up from germline, CDR1 is SGHDT and CDR2 is YYEEEE.

Only a few counts were recorded for this clonotype. The rearrangement uses TRBV10-2 and TRBJ1-4, with D unresolved. Trimming took 6 bases from V and 8 from J, leaving 13 bases between them. Germline lookup yields CDR1 WSHSY and CDR2 SAAADI. This CDR3 is built from 13 residues. CDR3 nucleotides: TGCGCCAGCAGCGGGGAATTTTGGGAAAAACTGTTTTTT. This sequence encodes CASSGEFWEKLFF.

The chain joins TRBV20-1 to TRBJ2-5, with D hard to call. Germline assignment: CDR1 DFQATT and CDR2 SNEGSKA (reference sequence). V lost 2 bases to trimming and J lost 1 base, with 17 bases between them. The CDR3 loop spans 16 amino acids. CDR3: CSARMGSSGSQETQYF. DNA of the CDR3: TGCAGTGCTAGAATGGGGTCTAGTGGTAGCCAAGAGACCCAGTACTTC.

This clonotype showed up just a few times. The CDR3 coding sequence is TGCAGTGCTAGGGCCGGATCCGGGGAGCTGTTTTTT. Encoded protein: CSARAGSGELFF. The chain combines TRBV20-1 with TRBJ2-2; no definite D call. The CDR3 is 12 residues long. CDR1 and CDR2 (germline): DFQATT, SNEGSKA (reference sequence). V lost 3 bases to trimming and J lost 6 bases, with 8 bases between them.